This T cell receptor (beta chain) was found in a study of T cells after posttransplantation cyclophosphamide listed by TCRdb under 2016. At the level of the whole study: T cell repertoire reconstitution was tracked by TRB sequencing after myeloablative bone marrow transplantation in which posttransplantation cyclophosphamide was used as GVHD prophylaxis. Antigen receptor sequencing was done on samples from a few dozen PTCy-treated patients and from approximately 16 related bone marrow donors of those patients. TRB sequencing was performed on blood from all 35 or so PTCy patients with 1-year posttransplant specimens. In 3 patients, TRB sequencing was also performed on up to about 3 more blood samples taken 2 to 5.2 years after transplant, and in a handful of patients, pretransplant blood was also TRB-sequenced. Because TRA and TRB clonality correlated tightly in about 9 samples, the subsequent TCR analyses were limited to TRB only. Public TRB sequences were compared against a database of over 3,000 sequences linked to responses to pathogens, tumor antigens, self-antigens and alloantigens. Paper-wide results and their limitations: At 1-2 months, donor-recipient similarity was low but rose over the first year, and the later blood repertoires were often dominated by donor CD8+ memory clones. The TRB repertoires of T cells infiltrating skin or GI tract showed only limited overlap with the TRB repertoires of T cells in blood. Across over 40 patients, TRB clonality was highly associated with recipient CMV seropositivity and CMV reactivation, and diversity in PTCy patients was similar to diversity in CNI/methotrexate controls.

Genomic DNA was the input for TRB sequencing, which was run either with the immunoSEQ assay at survey resolution or with the hsTCRB kit. Regarding the original processing steps: The immunoSEQ software handled initial read processing, and the LymphoSeq R package was used for repertoire analyses. For each TRB dataset, clonality was calculated as 1 minus normalized Shannon entropy, and the Gini coefficient was computed as well. To infer phenotypes in unsorted samples, TRB sequences from sorted subsets of the recipient or donor were mapped onto the unsorted samples of the same recipient. TCRdb's version of the immuneACCESS table is confined to in-frame rearrangements and falls short of the full clone set. An unresolved V gene accounts for under half of the shortfall where checked; the remainder is of unknown origin. V and J calls and clone size are copied from that table; D and trimming were computed from the DNA. The sample records approximately 32,000 clones, about 90% of which are singletons. Jointly, the top ten make up 15% of the sample.

The PTCy-treated patients were drawn from a prospective, multi-institutional clinical trial. Peripheral blood and bone marrow mononuclear cells were isolated by Ficoll-Hypaque density centrifugation and cryopreserved. Trimming takes 6 bases off V and 7 bases off J; junction bases not matched to a gene: 6. The CDR3 runs 14 amino acids, cysteine and phenylalanine included. Only the CDR3 DNA is retained, 42 bases long and in frame from the first base. The CDR1 and CDR2 encoded by the germline V gene are MNHEY and SVGAGI. In this sample, this clone turned up a few times. The antigen it recognizes is unknown. One base away there is no much larger clone; base qualities are not given.

Sequenced sample: PBMCs. This TCR was recovered from a woman in her thirties or forties with a blood cancer, CMV-positive, and with a related stem cell donor. Recombination connected TRBV6-5 to TRBJ1-4, and TRBD1 aligns with 9 junction nucleotides. The nucleotide sequence reads TGTGCCAGCAGCGTGGGACAGGGTGCTGAAAAACTGTTTTTT. The translation is CASSVGQGAEKLFF.